This is a list of T cell receptor beta chains from one sample in a study of identical twins. TCRdb ran MiXCR on the 5' RACE reads and lists one entry per CDR3 protein. The data contain around 340,000 distinct CDR3 sequences, 12% of them seen just once; the ten biggest clones take up 7.2%. These data also formed part of another study, on yellow fever vaccine responses in identical twins.

Sequencing was done on a sample of CD8+ T cells sorted from blood. These receptors were obtained from a woman aged 18-35 years in good health. The CDR3 runs from the conserved cysteine through the conserved F or W.

V	CDR3
TRBV29-1	CSARQGLGGELFF
TRBV13	CASSSPNYQNEQFF
TRBV13	CASSQGAETQYF
TRBV27	CASSLSPSYGYTF
TRBV2	CASSDFSEQFF
TRBV2	CASSEQGPGFDEQFF
TRBV20-1	CSARAFHGGDGYTF
TRBV19	CASSVLAGPPDTQYF
TRBV13	CASSLEGAGETQYF
TRBV6-1	CASRQLAGGANEQFF
TRBV28	CASTIGQGSEQYF
TRBV10-1	CASSESWTVAGERSGANVLTF
TRBV2	CASSDRGHEQYF
TRBV5-1	CASSPGPNYNEQFF
TRBV11-2	CASSSGQGGGYTF
TRBV5-5	CASSFPDWNGVQYF
TRBV2	CASSARGTLPYEQYF
TRBV7-9	CASSLAGAEQYF
TRBV7-9	CASSPLQGLDTEAFF
TRBV5-1	CASSTGQGGGPGANVLTF
TRBV4-2	CASSPTSGGVDIQYF
TRBV7-9	CASSRTGSYEQYF
TRBV5-6	CASSFPQGVEETQYF
TRBV27	CASSPLGRRETQYF
TRBV9	CASSVQGREGYTF
TRBV27	CASPADSGSGTQYF
TRBV24-1	CATGQDSNQPQHF
TRBV7-9	CASQPSGGTDTQYF
TRBV6-5	CASSYSIVLRETQYF
TRBV5-1	CASSPLPDRESYNEQFF
TRBV9	CASSDPGQGGTEAFF
TRBV7-2	CASSLAYSGLAKNIQYF
TRBV6-1	CASSEHRVQFSGGEQYF
TRBV27	CASSIGYQETQYF
TRBV6-5	CASSSQGDSTDTQYF
TRBV25-1	CASSRGPETSTDTQYF
TRBV28	CASRLQGAGETQYF
TRBV13	CASSLTPGTDTQYF
TRBV19	CASSISPRGGGVNEQFF
TRBV4-1	CASSQERAGGPENIQYF
TRBV27	CASSLSIETGGYNEQFF
TRBV5-1	CAGGGDTEQFF
TRBV7-9	CASSLEGASGGTQYF
TRBV3-1	CASSPPGTLGEQFF
TRBV12-3/TRBV12-4	CASSLKKYPTLADTGELFF
TRBV5-6	CASSFGAAMDYTF
TRBV7-2	CASSLRRFGDTQYF
TRBV6-2/TRBV6-3	CASSYRLAGAFNNEQFF
TRBV12-3/TRBV12-4	CASSLLGGNTGELFF
TRBV20-1	CSAFRQGDYNEQFF
TRBV18	CASSPPEGDNEQFF
TRBV10-2	CASGEANTEAFF
TRBV5-6	CASSFGLAGGSEQYF
TRBV6-5	CASSYSVGGIYSTDTQYF